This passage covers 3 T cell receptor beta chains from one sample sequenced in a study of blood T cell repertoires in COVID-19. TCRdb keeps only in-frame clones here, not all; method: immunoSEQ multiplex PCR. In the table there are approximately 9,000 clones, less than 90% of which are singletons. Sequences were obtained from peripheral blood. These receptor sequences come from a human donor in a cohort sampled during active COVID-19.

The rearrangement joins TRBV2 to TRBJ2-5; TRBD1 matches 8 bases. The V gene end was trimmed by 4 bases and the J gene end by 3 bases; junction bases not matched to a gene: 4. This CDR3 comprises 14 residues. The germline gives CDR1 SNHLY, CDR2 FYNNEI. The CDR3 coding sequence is TGTGCCAGCAGTGGACAGGGGCTTGAAGAGACCCAGTACTTC. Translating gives CASSGQGLEETQYF. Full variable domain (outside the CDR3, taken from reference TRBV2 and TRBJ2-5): EPEVTQTPSHQVTQMGQEVILRCVPISNHLYFYWYRQILGQKVEFLVSFYNNEISEKSEIFDDQFSVERPDGSNFTLKIRSTKLEDSAMYFCASSGQGLEETQYFGPGTRLLVL.

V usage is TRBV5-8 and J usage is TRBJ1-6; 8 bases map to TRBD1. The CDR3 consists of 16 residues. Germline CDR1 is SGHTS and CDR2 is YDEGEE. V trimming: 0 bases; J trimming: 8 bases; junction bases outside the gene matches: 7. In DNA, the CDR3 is TGTGCCAGCAGCTTGGCGGGACAGGCCTCCTATTCACCCCTCCACTTT. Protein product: CASSLAGQASYSPLHF.

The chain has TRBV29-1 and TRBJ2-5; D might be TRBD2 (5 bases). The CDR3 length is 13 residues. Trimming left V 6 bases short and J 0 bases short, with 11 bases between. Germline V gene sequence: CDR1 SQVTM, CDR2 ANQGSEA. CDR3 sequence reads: CSVGRPNQETQYF. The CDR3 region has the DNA TGCAGCGTAGGGAGACCGAACCAAGAGACCCAGTACTTC.